This TCR beta chain was recovered during a study of T cell changes during pregnancy in multiple sclerosis. Clones were read by immunoSEQ multiplex PCR, and TCRdb kept only the in-frame ones, dropping some. Here the sample spans about 64,000 clones, roughly 88% being singletons. This CDR3 region has 14 residues. Germline loops: CDR1 MNHEY, CDR2 SMNVEV (reference sequence). The rearrangement links TRBV27 to TRBJ2-5; a weak D match, TRBD2 (6 bases). The end of the DNA aligns better with TRBJ2-7, so the J call may be wrong. This receptor was obtained from a female donor in good health, enrolled as a control in a pregnancy study. Sample: peripheral blood, taken in the second trimester of pregnancy. The chain's CDR3 is CASSLTGLHYEQYF. CDR3 in DNA: TGTGCCAGCAGTTTAACGGGACTCCACTACGAGCAGTACTTC.